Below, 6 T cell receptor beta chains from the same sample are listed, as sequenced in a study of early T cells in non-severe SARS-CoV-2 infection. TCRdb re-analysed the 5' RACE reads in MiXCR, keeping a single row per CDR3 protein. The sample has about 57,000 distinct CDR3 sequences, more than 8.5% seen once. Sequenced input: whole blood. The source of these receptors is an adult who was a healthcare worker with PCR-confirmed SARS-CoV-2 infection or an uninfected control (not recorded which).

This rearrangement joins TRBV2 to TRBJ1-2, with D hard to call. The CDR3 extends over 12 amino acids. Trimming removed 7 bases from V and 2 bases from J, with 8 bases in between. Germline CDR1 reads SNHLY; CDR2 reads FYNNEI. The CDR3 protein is CASTDTNYGYTF. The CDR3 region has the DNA TGTGCCAGCACCGACACCAACTATGGCTACACCTTC.

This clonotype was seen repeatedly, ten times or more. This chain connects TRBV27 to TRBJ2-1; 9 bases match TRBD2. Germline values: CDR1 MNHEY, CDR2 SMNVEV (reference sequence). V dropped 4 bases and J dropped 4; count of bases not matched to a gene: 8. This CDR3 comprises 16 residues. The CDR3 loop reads CASSSTGGRGYNEQFF. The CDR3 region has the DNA TGTGCCAGCAGTTCCACGGGCGGGAGGGGATACAATGAGCAGTTCTTC.

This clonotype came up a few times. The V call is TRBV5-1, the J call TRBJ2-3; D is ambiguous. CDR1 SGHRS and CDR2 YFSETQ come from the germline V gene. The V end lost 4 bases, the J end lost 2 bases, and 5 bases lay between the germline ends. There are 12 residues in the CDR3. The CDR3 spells CASSPPTDTQYF. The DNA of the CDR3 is TGCGCCAGCAGCCCCCCCACAGATACGCAGTATTTT.

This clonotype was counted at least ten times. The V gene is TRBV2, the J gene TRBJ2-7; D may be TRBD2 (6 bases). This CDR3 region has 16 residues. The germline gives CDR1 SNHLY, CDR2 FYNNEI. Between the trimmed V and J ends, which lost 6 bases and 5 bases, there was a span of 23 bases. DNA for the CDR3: TGTGCCAGCAGCTCACCCTTTGGAGGGAGGCAGAACGAGCAGTACTTC. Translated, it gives CASSSPFGGRQNEQYF.

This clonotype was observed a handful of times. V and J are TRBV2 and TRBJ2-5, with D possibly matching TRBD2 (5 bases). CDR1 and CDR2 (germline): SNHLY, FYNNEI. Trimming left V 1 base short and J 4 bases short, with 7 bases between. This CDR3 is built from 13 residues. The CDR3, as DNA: TGTGCCAGCAGTGAAGAACTAGGAGAGACCCAGTACTTC. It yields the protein CASSEELGETQYF.

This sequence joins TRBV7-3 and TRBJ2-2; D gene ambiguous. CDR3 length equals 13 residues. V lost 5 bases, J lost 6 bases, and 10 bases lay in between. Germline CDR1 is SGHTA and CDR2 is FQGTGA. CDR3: CASSLGDPGELFF. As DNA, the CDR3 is TGTGCCAGCAGCCTTGGGGATCCCGGGGAGCTGTTTTTT. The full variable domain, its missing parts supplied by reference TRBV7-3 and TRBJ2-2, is GAGVSQTPSNKVTEKGKYVELRCDPISGHTALYWYRQSLGQGPEFLIYFQGTGAADDSGLPNDRFFAVRPEGSVSTLKIQRTERGDSAVYLCASSLGDPGELFFGEGSRLTVL.